The 18 T cell receptor beta chains below were found in one sample sequenced in a study of OX40 agonist ivuxolimab in advanced cancers. Clones were sequenced by immunoSEQ multiplex PCR, and TCRdb holds only the in-frame ones, with some missing. The sample includes tens of thousands of clones, roughly four fifths of them seen just once. Specimen: CD4+ or CD8+ T cells sorted from blood, collected in a trial of the OX40 agonist ivuxolimab. The receptors were sampled from an adult with an advanced solid tumor such as melanoma, head and neck, liver or kidney cancer.

The V call is TRBV10-3, the J call TRBJ2-3, with 7 positions matching TRBD1. The CDR3 spans 17 residues. V was clipped by 1 base and J by 0 bases; unmatched bases: 7. Germline V CDR1 and CDR2: ENHRY, SYGVKD. DNA of the CDR3: TGTGCCATCAGTGAGTTACAGGGGAGTACTAGCACAGATACGCAGTATTTT. Translation gives CAISELQGSTSTDTQYF.

The CDR3: CASSPNPDTGELFF. The CDR3, as DNA: TGCGCCAGCAGCCCCAATCCGGACACCGGGGAGCTGTTTTTT. The V call is TRBV5-1, the J call TRBJ2-2; no clear D. The germline CDR1 and CDR2 sequences are SGHRS and YFSETQ. V gave up 4 bases and J gave up 3 bases, with 10 bases separating them. CDR3 length: 14 amino acids.

The chain carries TRBV2 and TRBJ1-1; possibly TRBD1 for D (5 bases). The ends were cut back, 0 bases at V and 4 bases at J, with 9 bases in the middle. Germline V CDR1 and CDR2: SNHLY, FYNNEI. This CDR3 region has 14 residues. CDR3 nucleotides: TGTGCCAGCAGTGAAGCTGGCAGGGCCACTGAAGCTTTCTTT. This sequence encodes CASSEAGRATEAFF.

V gene TRBV2 combines with J gene TRBJ2-3; possibly TRBD2 for D (5 bases). Germline values: CDR1 SNHLY, CDR2 FYNNEI. Trimming removed 8 bases at V and 4 bases at J, with 10 bases between. CDR3 length: 12 amino acids. CDR3 in DNA: TGTGCCAGCTCTTTCGGGGCAGATACGCAGTATTTT. It specifies CASSFGADTQYF.

The chain employs TRBV14 and TRBJ2-1; maybe TRBD2 (6 bases). The length of the CDR3 is 14 residues. Germline V gene sequence: CDR1 SGHDN, CDR2 FVKESK. The ends were cut back, 6 bases at V and 2 bases at J, with 11 bases in the middle. CDR3 protein: CASRGGGTYNEQFF. The CDR3 DNA follows: TGTGCCAGCAGGGGTGGGGGGACCTACAATGAGCAGTTCTTC.

The gene calls are TRBV19 and TRBJ1-2, with D tentatively TRBD1 (5 bases). V lost 3 bases to trimming and J lost 6 bases, with 11 bases between them. The CDR3 runs to 13 residues. CDR1 is LNHDA and CDR2 is SQIVND in the germline V gene (reference sequence). In nucleotides, the CDR3 is TGTGCCAGTAGTATGTTCAGGGAAAATGGCTACACCTTC. Translated: CASSMFRENGYTF.

The chain has TRBV9 and TRBJ2-3; D gene ambiguous. This CDR3 region has 14 residues. Germline CDR1 reads SGDLS; CDR2 reads YYNGEE. Trimming cost V 2 bases and J 4 bases, with 11 bases left between them. The CDR3 is CASSVKGAADTQYF. The CDR3 coding sequence is TGTGCCAGCAGCGTCAAGGGCGCGGCAGATACGCAGTATTTT. Full variable domain (outside the CDR3, taken from reference TRBV9 and TRBJ2-3): DSGVTQTPKHLITATGQRVTLRCSPRSGDLSVYWYQQSLDQGLQFLIQYYNGEERAKGNILERFSAQQFPDLHSELNLSSLELGDSALYFCASSVKGAADTQYFGPGTRLTVL.

The genes are TRBV9 and TRBJ2-7, with 10 positions matching TRBD1. There are 15 residues in the CDR3. Per the germline V gene, CDR1 is SGDLS and CDR2 is YYNGEE. J lost 5 bases, V lost 3 bases, and 8 bases had no gene match. DNA for the CDR3: TGTGCCAGCAGCGCTTTGACAGGGGGCACCGACGAGCAGTACTTC. Amino acids: CASSALTGGTDEQYF.

This chain joins TRBV4-1 and TRBJ1-2; D not resolved. Germline V gene sequence: CDR1 MGHRA, CDR2 YSYEKL. The CDR3 is 14 amino acids. V was shortened by 4 bases and J by 4 bases, with 13 bases between the two germline ends. The DNA of the CDR3 is TGCGCCAGCAGCCCAACATCCGTTATCTATGGCTACACCTTC. Translating gives CASSPTSVIYGYTF.

The chain carries TRBV2 and TRBJ2-7; D not resolved. Germline V CDR1 and CDR2: SNHLY, FYNNEI. This CDR3 region has 14 residues. The V end was cut by 7 bases, the J end by 3 bases, with 16 bases between. CDR3 residues: CASKRAGKLYEQYF. The DNA of the CDR3 is TGTGCCAGCAAAAGGGCAGGAAAACTCTACGAGCAGTACTTC.

This chain links TRBV7-8 with TRBJ1-5, with TRBD1 as a possible D gene (6 bases). This CDR3 has 16 amino acids. CDR1 SGHVS and CDR2 FQNEAQ come from the germline V gene. V was trimmed by 7 bases and J by 1 base, leaving 17 bases between them. For the CDR3, the DNA is TGTGCCAGCACCCCGAGTGGGGGGCCCAGCAATCAGCCCCAGCATTTT. Translated, it gives CASTPSGGPSNQPQHF.

This clone was observed a few times. This chain connects TRBV27 to TRBJ1-6; D remains unclear. In germline, CDR1 is MNHEY, CDR2 SMNVEV (reference sequence). There are 12 residues in the CDR3. V dropped 5 bases and J dropped 7 bases, with 6 bases sitting between them. The DNA of the CDR3 is TGTGCCAGCAGTCCAATCAATTCACCCCTCCACTTT. Protein: CASSPINSPLHF.

This clone was found once. The rearrangement links TRBV6-1 to TRBJ2-1, with D possibly matching TRBD2 (5 bases). The germline V gene encodes CDR1 MNHNS and CDR2 SASEGT. The CDR3 is 13 residues long. The V end lost 5 bases, the J end lost 7 bases, and 12 bases lay between the germline ends. As DNA, the CDR3 is TGTGCCAGCAGTCGCAGGTGGGAGAATGAGCAGTTCTTC. The encoded protein is CASSRRWENEQFF.

This rearrangement joins TRBV28 to TRBJ2-1; TRBD2 matches 13 bases. V shed 11 bases and J 3 bases; nucleotides not matched to a gene: 4. Germline V CDR1 and CDR2: MDHEN, SYDVKM. The CDR3 length is 14 residues. The chain's CDR3 is CAARTSGGYNEQFF. The CDR3 DNA reads as TGTGCCGCAAGGACTAGCGGGGGCTACAATGAGCAGTTCTTC.

The chain joins TRBV7-9 to TRBJ2-5; tentative D call: TRBD1 (6 bases). The J call may be mistaken, given a closer DNA end match to TRBJ2-7. CDR1 SEHNR and CDR2 FQNEAQ come from the germline V gene (reference sequence). This CDR3 is built from 14 residues. The CDR3 region has the DNA TGTGCCAGCAGCCGGGACACGTCTACGGGCGAGCAGTACTTC. Protein sequence: CASSRDTSTGEQYF.

The CDR3 loop reads CASSEIAKNIQYF. CDR3 nucleotides: TGTGCCAGCAGTGAAATAGCCAAAAACATTCAGTACTTC. The V gene is TRBV2, the J gene TRBJ2-4; D uncertain. CDR1 is SNHLY, CDR2 FYNNEI, per germline. The V end was cut by 2 bases, the J end by 0 bases, with 2 bases between. The CDR3 is 13 residues long.

The chain combines TRBV5-8 with TRBJ2-7, with D perhaps TRBD1 (6 bases). V was trimmed by 5 bases and J by 6 bases, leaving 21 bases between them. Germline V gene data show CDR1 as SGHTS and CDR2 as YDEGEE. CDR3 length: 15 amino acids. Written as DNA, the CDR3 is TGTGCCAGCAGTTCGATTGGGACACTCCAGGTCGAGCAGTACTTC. Translating it yields CASSSIGTLQVEQYF.

CDR3 loop: CASSSRVTSSSTDTQYF. CDR3 sequence (DNA): TGTGCCAGCAGTTCTAGGGTGACTAGCAGTAGCACAGATACGCAGTATTTT. This chain links TRBV7-6 with TRBJ2-3; 7 bases are shared with TRBD2. V trimming: 6 bases; J trimming: 0 bases; junction bases outside the gene matches: 12. CDR3 length equals 17 residues. Germline V gives CDR1 SGHVS, CDR2 FNYEAQ. The whole variable domain, filled in from reference TRBV7-6 and TRBJ2-3, reads GAGVSQSPRYKVTKRGQDVALRCDPISGHVSLYWYRQALGQGPEFLTYFNYEAQQDKSGLPNDRFSAERPEGSISTLTIQRTEQRDSAMYRCASSSRVTSSSTDTQYFGPGTRLTVL.